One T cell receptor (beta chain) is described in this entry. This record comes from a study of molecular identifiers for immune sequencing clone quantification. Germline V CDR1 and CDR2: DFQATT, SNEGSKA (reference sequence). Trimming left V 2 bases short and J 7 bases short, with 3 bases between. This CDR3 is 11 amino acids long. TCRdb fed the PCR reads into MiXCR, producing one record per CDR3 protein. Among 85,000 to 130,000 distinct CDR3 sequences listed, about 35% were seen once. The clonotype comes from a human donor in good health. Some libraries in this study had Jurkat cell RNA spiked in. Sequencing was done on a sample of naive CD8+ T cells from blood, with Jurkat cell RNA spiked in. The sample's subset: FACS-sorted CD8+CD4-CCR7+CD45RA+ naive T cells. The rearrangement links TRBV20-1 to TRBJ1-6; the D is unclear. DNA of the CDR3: TGCAGTGCTAGAATCAATTCACCCCTCCACTTT. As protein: CSARINSPLHF.